This passage covers 7 T cell receptor beta chains from one sample sequenced in a study of beta chain features in type 1 diabetes. Overall study findings and caveats: TCRB CDR3s were moderately but significantly shorter in Type 1 diabetes patients in all four CD4+ subsets.

Reverse transcription of all isolated RNA meant that expressed TCRB transcripts were sequenced. This table comes from immunoSEQ multiplex PCR, and its TCRdb copy is limited to in-frame clones, with some not included. The table includes more than 250,000 clones, roughly 20% detected once. These receptors are not linked to any known antigen. Source material: naive CD4+ T cells from blood. Source of these receptors: a woman between 40 and 55 years old with type 1 diabetes.

CDR3 DNA: TGTGCCAGCAGTCGACCCGGGGGAATGAGTGAAGCTTTCTTT. Its protein is CASSRPGGMSEAFF. The rearrangement uses TRBV6-5 and TRBJ1-1; perhaps TRBD1 as D (5 bases). The ends were cut back, 5 bases at V and 7 bases at J, with 17 bases in the middle. Per germline, CDR1 MNHEY and CDR2 SVGAGI. The length of the CDR3 is 14 residues.

This clone was seen a few times. V usage is TRBV2 and J usage is TRBJ1-2, with D perhaps matching TRBD1 (5 bases). Trimming removed 6 bases at V and 0 bases at J, with 8 bases between. This CDR3 has 13 residues. Germline CDR1 is SNHLY and CDR2 is FYNNEI. The CDR3 sequence: CASRGGANYGYTF. The CDR3 DNA is TGTGCCAGCAGGGGGGGAGCTAACTATGGCTACACCTTC.

The CDR3 sequence is CASTEWDSSSYNEQFF. The CDR3 DNA is TGTGCCAGCACCGAGTGGGACTCTAGCTCCTACAATGAGCAGTTCTTC. This chain joins TRBV7-2 and TRBJ2-1, with D maybe TRBD2 (6 bases). The CDR3 loop spans 16 amino acids. In germline, CDR1 is SGHTA, CDR2 FQGNSA. The ends were cut back, 7 bases at V and 0 bases at J, with 16 bases in the middle.

The chain uses TRBV10-3 and TRBJ1-2; D not resolved. The CDR3 has 13 residues. The germline V gene encodes CDR1 ENHRY and CDR2 SYGVKD. Trimming shortened V by 5 bases and J by 4 bases, and 11 bases separated the two germline ends. The CDR3 coding sequence is TGTGCCATCAGTCAGGAGGAGGGCTATGGCTACACCTTC. Translated: CAISQEEGYGYTF.

The chain joins TRBV11-1 to TRBJ1-6; D is unclear. V was trimmed by 5 bases and J by 8 bases, leaving 7 bases between them. CDR1 is SGHAT, CDR2 FQDESV, per germline (reference sequence). This CDR3 spans 12 amino acids. The CDR3 region has the DNA TGTGCCAGCAGCCTAATCGATTCACCCCTCCACTTT. The encoded protein is CASSLIDSPLHF.

The chain is built from TRBV5-1 and TRBJ2-5; a weak D match, TRBD2 (5 bases). Germline CDR1 reads SGHRS; CDR2 reads YFSETQ. The ends were cut back, 0 bases at V and 4 bases at J, with 10 bases in the middle. CDR3 length equals 14 residues. The CDR3 nucleotides read TGCGCCAGCAGCTTGGTCCTTGAGGGAGAGACCCAGTACTTC. This sequence encodes CASSLVLEGETQYF.

The sample holds a few counts of this clone. Its ends do not fully match the called genes, so a read error is possible. The V and J genes are TRBV28 and TRBJ2-5; TRBD1 aligns across 10 bases. From germline, CDR1 is MDHEN and CDR2 SYDVKM. This CDR3 has 13 residues. Here the CDR3 DNA reads TGTGCCAGCAAAGACAGGGGGCAAGGGACCCAGTACTTC. Translating it yields CASKDRGQGTQYF.